These T cell receptor beta chains were read from a single sample in a study of regulatory and conventional T cells in RAG deficiency. Assay used: immunoSEQ multiplex PCR; TCRdb lists only in-frame clones, some missing. The sample includes 30,000 to 40,000 clones, approximately 91% of them seen just once. This sample also belongs to another study, concerning regulatory T cells.

Sequencing used CD8+ T cells sorted from blood. All receptors derive from a human donor in good health. Each CDR3 is given with its conserved first and last residue. Fields, in order: V gene, clone size, D gene, J gene, CDR3 protein, CDR3 DNA. A D gene is named only where the DNA matches it firmly. Some rows mark clone size as missing; the rest say once, few, many or name a class of expanded clone.

>TRBV7-9|.|.|TRBJ2-2
CASSLYEVGKTGELFF
TGTGCCAGCAGCTTATATGAGGTCGGAAAAACCGGGGAGCTGTTTTTT
>TRBV11-1|.|TRBD1|TRBJ1-1
CASSLTGGRLGNTEAFF
TGTGCCAGCAGCTTAACAGGGGGACGACTGGGAAACACTGAAGCTTTCTTT
>TRBV5-4|.|TRBD1|TRBJ1-2
CASRQGSSHGYTF
TGTGCCAGCCGACAGGGGTCTTCCCATGGCTACACCTTC
>TRBV6-1|once|.|TRBJ2-7
CASSDRGGLSYEQYF
TGTGCCAGCAGTGACAGGGGCGGTTTGTCCTACGAGCAGTACTTC
>TRBV13|few|.|TRBJ1-1
CASSSEWEAFF
TGTGCCAGCAGCTCGGAATGGGAAGCTTTCTTT
>TRBV13|.|TRBD2|TRBJ2-3
CASTRGAGGHGTQYF
TGTGCCAGCACTCGTGGAGCGGGGGGGCATGGTACACAGTATTTT
>TRBV11-1|.|TRBD2|TRBJ2-1
CASSLGASGSPVVYNEQFF
TGTGCCAGCAGCCTAGGGGCTAGCGGGAGTCCCGTAGTGTACAATGAGCAGTTCTTC
>TRBV14|once|.|TRBJ2-3
CASSQDWAADTQYF
TGTGCCAGCAGCCAAGATTGGGCCGCAGATACGCAGTATTTT
>TRBV5-4|.|TRBD1|TRBJ2-3
CATLRDRGTDTQYF
TGTGCCACACTACGGGACAGGGGCACAGATACGCAGTATTTT
>TRBV28|.|TRBD2|TRBJ2-1
CASRESGTSYNEQFF
TGTGCCAGCAGAGAAAGCGGGACCTCCTACAATGAGCAGTTCTTC
>TRBV21-1|.|.|TRBJ2-3
CASSKVGPTTSTDTQYF
TGTGCCAGCAGCAAAGTCGGCCCAACCACTAGCACAGATACGCAGTATTTT
>TRBV7-3|.|TRBD2|TRBJ2-7
CASSLSSGPFYEQYF
TGTGCCAGCAGCTTATCTAGCGGGCCGTTTTACGAGCAGTACTTC
>TRBV27|.|TRBD1|TRBJ2-7
CASSLYSGTGVYEQYF
TGTGCCAGCAGTTTATATTCCGGGACAGGGGTCTACGAGCAGTACTTC
>TRBV5-8|.|.|TRBJ1-6
CASSEATTIRSPLHF
TGTGCCAGCAGCGAGGCCACCACTATTAGATCACCCCTCCACTTT
>TRBV15|.|.|TRBJ2-5
CATSRDLGGETQYF
TGTGCCACCAGCAGAGACTTGGGGGGTGAGACCCAGTACTTC
>TRBV6-5|.|TRBD2|TRBJ2-7
CASSWGLAGSYEQYF
TGTGCCAGCAGTTGGGGACTAGCGGGGTCCTACGAGCAGTACTTC
>TRBV6-1|.|TRBD2|TRBJ2-7
CASRVAGDTYEQYF
TGTGCCAGCAGGGTAGCGGGAGACACCTACGAGCAGTACTTC